This is a list of T cell receptor beta chains from one sample in a study of shared clonotypes between healthy human individuals. Sequencing was performed with immunoSEQ multiplex PCR; in TCRdb, only in-frame clones are kept and a portion is missing. The data contain around 2.5 million clones, more than 85% of them singletons. Source material: naive CD4+ T cells from PBMCs. All receptors derive from a man between 18 and 29 years old in good health. Some clones in this sample may be carry-over from other donors' samples. Each CDR3 is given with its conserved first and last residue. Fields, in order: D gene, J gene, clone size, V gene, CDR3 protein, CDR3 DNA. D genes are given only for firm matches. Rows give clone size only sometimes, using once, few, many, or a class for an expanded clone.

TRBD2,TRBJ2-3,.,TRBV7-6,CASSLTGGASGRTDTQYF,TGTGCCAGCAGCTTAACCGGGGGGGCTAGCGGGCGCACAGATACGCAGTATTTT
TRBD1,TRBJ2-7,once,TRBV6-6,CASSNPPDRSYEQYF,TGTGCCAGCAGTAACCCCCCGGACAGGTCCTACGAGCAGTACTTC
TRBD1,TRBJ1-4,once,TRBV6-5,CAQTGTGIFF,TGTGCCCAAACCGGGACAGGGATATTTTTT
.,TRBJ1-4,.,TRBV5-1,CASSLGPATNEKLFF,TGCGCCAGCAGCTTGGGGCCTGCAACTAATGAAAAACTGTTTTTT
.,TRBJ1-5,.,TRBV5-1,CASSLGPSGASNQPQHF,TGCGCCAGCAGCTTGGGGCCCTCGGGGGCGAGCAATCAGCCCCAGCATTTT
.,TRBJ1-3,.,TRBV10-3,CAIRHALVLYEGNTIYF,TGTGCCATCAGACATGCACTAGTCCTCTACGAAGGAAACACCATATATTTT
.,TRBJ2-7,.,TRBV28,CASRRGASYEQYF,TGTGCCAGCAGACGAGGGGCCAGCTACGAGCAGTACTTC
.,TRBJ1-3,.,TRBV7-9,CASSLGHNSGNTIYF,TGTGCCAGCAGCTTAGGACACAACTCTGGAAACACCATATATTTT
TRBD2,TRBJ2-1,.,TRBV4-2,CASSRSAGGYYNEQFF,TGTGCCAGCAGCCGCTCAGCGGGAGGGTACTACAATGAGCAGTTCTTC
TRBD1,TRBJ1-2,.,TRBV5-1,CASSLNRGIDYGYTF,TGCGCCAGCAGCTTAAACAGGGGAATCGACTATGGCTACACCTTC
TRBD2,TRBJ2-2,.,TRBV6-1,CASSARTSGRMNTGELFF,TGTGCCAGCAGTGCCCGGACTAGCGGGAGGATGAACACCGGGGAGCTGTTTTTT
.,TRBJ2-3,.,TRBV27,CASSLLTGRATDTQYF,TGTGCCAGCAGTTTGCTCACAGGGAGGGCCACAGATACGCAGTATTTT
TRBD1,TRBJ2-7,.,TRBV5-4,CASSWDSMSYEQYF,TGTGCCAGCAGCTGGGACAGTATGTCCTACGAGCAGTACTTC
.,TRBJ1-2,.,TRBV4-1,CASSQEPRPGYGYTF,TGCGCCAGCAGCCAAGAGCCCAGGCCGGGCTATGGCTACACCTTC
.,TRBJ2-3,.,TRBV6-1,CASSERRPEPDTQYF,TGTGCCAGCAGTGAAAGGCGGCCCGAGCCAGATACGCAGTATTTT
.,TRBJ1-5,few,TRBV28,CASSLFTVDQPQHF,TGTGCCAGCAGCCTTTTCACGGTCGATCAGCCCCAGCATTTT
TRBD1,TRBJ2-3,.,TRBV5-1,CASSLAAGGFMSTDTQYF,TGCGCCAGCAGCTTGGCGGCAGGGGGATTTATGAGCACAGATACGCAGTATTTT
TRBD2,TRBJ2-3,once,TRBV5-4,CASSPSRTSQAADTQYF,TGTGCCAGCAGCCCAAGCCGGACTAGCCAGGCAGCAGATACGCAGTATTTT
TRBD1,TRBJ2-7,.,TRBV15,CATSRVGQGSSYEQYF,TGTGCCACCAGCAGAGTTGGACAGGGGTCGTCCTACGAGCAGTACTTC
.,TRBJ2-7,.,TRBV19,CASSIGGRTYEQYF,TGTGCCAGTAGTATTGGGGGGCGCACCTACGAGCAGTACTTC
.,TRBJ1-2,.,TRBV27,CASSLWGEDLYGYTF,TGTGCCAGCAGTTTATGGGGGGAGGATCTCTATGGCTACACCTTC
.,TRBJ2-4,.,TRBV7-6,CASSLETSPIKNIQYF,TGTGCCAGCAGCTTAGAAACTAGCCCAATAAAAAACATTCAGTACTTC
.,TRBJ2-7,once,TRBV21-1,CASSNNGGEGPYEQYF,TGTGCCAGCAGCAATAATGGGGGGGAAGGGCCCTACGAGCAGTACTTC
TRBD1,TRBJ2-7,.,TRBV30,CAWSVGQGLLRSYEQYF,TGTGCCTGGAGTGTTGGACAGGGTCTTCTGCGCTCCTACGAGCAGTACTTC
TRBD1,TRBJ2-2,.,TRBV11-2,CASSSRDSYTGELFF,TGTGCCAGCAGCTCCCGGGACAGCTACACCGGGGAGCTGTTTTTT
.,TRBJ1-2,.,TRBV19,CASRARTALTYGYTF,TGTGCCAGTAGGGCCAGGACAGCCTTGACCTATGGCTACACCTTC
.,TRBJ1-5,.,TRBV6-6,CASSYMGGGNQPQHF,TGTGCCAGCAGTTACATGGGAGGGGGCAATCAGCCCCAGCATTTT
.,TRBJ1-5,.,TRBV19,CASSIWRGSNQPQHF,TGTGCCAGTAGTATATGGCGGGGCAGCAATCAGCCCCAGCATTTT
TRBD2,TRBJ2-7,.,TRBV18,CASSPRRSGRDGGEQYF,TGTGCCAGCTCACCAAGACGTAGCGGGAGGGACGGTGGCGAGCAGTACTTC
.,TRBJ2-1,.,TRBV5-4,CASSLASWIEGRYNEQFF,TGTGCCAGCAGCTTGGCGTCCTGGATCGAGGGGCGATACAATGAGCAGTTCTTC
.,TRBJ1-1,.,TRBV14,CASSQDARGNTEAFF,TGTGCCAGCAGCCAAGATGCCAGGGGGAACACTGAAGCTTTCTTT
TRBD1,TRBJ1-5,once,TRBV28,CASSPGQGLDQPQHF,TGTGCCAGCAGTCCCGGACAGGGGTTGGATCAGCCCCAGCATTTT
.,TRBJ2-7,.,TRBV19,CASSRGREQYF,TGTGCCAGTAGTAGGGGTCGGGAGCAGTACTTC
.,TRBJ1-1,few,TRBV14,CASSQVQAMNTEAFF,TGTGCCAGCAGCCAAGTCCAGGCCATGAACACTGAAGCTTTCTTT
.,TRBJ2-5,.,TRBV5-4,CASSWGGQSQETQYF,TGTGCCAGCAGTTGGGGGGGCCAGAGCCAAGAGACCCAGTACTTC
.,TRBJ2-2,.,TRBV29-1,CSVDRVGAGELFF,TGCAGCGTTGATCGAGTGGGGGCCGGGGAGCTGTTTTTT
.,TRBJ2-3,once,TRBV4-3,CASSQDIRRDTQYF,TGCGCCAGCAGCCAAGATATAAGGAGGGATACGCAGTATTTT
TRBD1,TRBJ2-5,.,TRBV28,CASRGPGGRTQYF,TGTGCCAGCAGGGGCCCAGGGGGTCGGACCCAGTACTTC
.,TRBJ2-3,.,TRBV18,CASSPSVARVTDTQYF,TGTGCCAGCTCACCCTCTGTAGCGAGAGTCACAGATACGCAGTATTTT
.,TRBJ2-1,.,TRBV4-1,CASSQVIGTRDEQFF,TGCGCCAGCAGCCAAGTTATTGGGACTCGGGATGAGCAGTTCTTC
.,TRBJ2-7,.,TRBV2,CASSGQGISYEQYF,TGTGCCAGCAGCGGCCAGGGGATTAGCTACGAGCAGTACTTC
.,TRBJ2-3,.,TRBV28,CASSPGGASDTQYF,TGTGCCAGCAGTCCGGGGGGCGCGTCAGATACGCAGTATTTT
TRBD2,TRBJ2-3,.,TRBV7-3,CASSLLAGGGDTQYF,TGTGCCAGCAGCTTACTAGCGGGAGGGGGGGATACGCAGTATTTC
TRBD2,TRBJ2-7,.,TRBV9,CASSVAGGSSYEQYF,TGTGCCAGCAGCGTAGCTGGCGGGAGCTCCTACGAGCAGTACTTC
.,TRBJ2-3,.,TRBV30,CAWSVGGQVDTQYF,TGTGCCTGGAGTGTAGGGGGGCAGGTAGATACGCAGTATTTT